This T cell receptor beta chain was identified in a study of T cells in Graves' hyperthyroidism and ophthalmopathy. Overall study findings and caveats: Median prediction lead before ophthalmopathy onset was 6.5 months with the model. Most thyroid clonotypes expanded above 0.001 were also detected in blood.

The diagnostic basis comprised clinical symptoms, serum thyroxine and TRAb, thyroid ultrasound and orbital computed tomography. This clonotype was picked up many times. Its antigen is unidentified. Trimming removed 2 bases from V and 0 bases from J; junction bases left unmatched: 9. CDR3 length: 17 residues. The V gene's germline CDR1 is SGHTA and CDR2 FQGNSA. The investigators amplified TCR beta CDR3 regions from RNA transcripts. First-round RT-PCR targeting the TCR CDR3 was performed with the HTBI primer set. Using its own MiXCR run on the multiplex PCR reads, TCRdb lists one record per CDR3 protein. Of around 500,000 distinct CDR3 sequences in the sample, about 22% were seen once.

The clonotype originates from a woman aged 70-85 years with Graves' ophthalmopathy. The chain has TRBV7-2 and TRBJ2-7; 8 bases are a match to TRBD2. Sequencing was carried out using blood. The CDR3 protein is CASSLTASGSSSYEQYF. The DNA of the CDR3 is TGTGCCAGCAGCTTAACGGCTAGCGGGTCTAGCTCCTACGAGCAGTACTTC. Drawing the rest from reference TRBV7-2 and TRBJ2-7, the complete variable domain is GAGVSQSPSNKVTEKGKDVELRCDPISGHTALYWYRQSLGQGLEFLIYFQGNSAPDKSGLPSDRFSAERTGGSVSTLTIQRTQQEDSAVYLCASSLTASGSSSYEQYFGPGTRLTVT.